The T cell receptor beta chain described here comes from a study of OX40 agonist ivuxolimab in advanced cancers. The wider study: Treatment of patients was with ivuxolimab, an agonistic anti-OX40 (CD134) antibody. Broader study findings: At 0.1 to 3.0 mg/kg and by week 6, clonal expansion occurred in CD4+ and CD8+ blood T cells. In general, CD8+ T cells held more expanded clones than CD4+ did, on average. Not determined was the antigen specificity of the expanded peripheral T cells.

Comments on this clone: The antigen is undetermined.

Sequencing used immunoSEQ multiplex PCR; TCRdb keeps in-frame clones, though not all of them. Among approximately 78,000 clones listed, 86% were seen once. V dropped 2 bases and J dropped 4; count of bases not matched to a gene: 7. The CDR3 extends over 17 amino acids. Per germline, CDR1 KGHSH and CDR2 LQKENI. The sequencing here drew on CD4+ or CD8+ T cells sorted from blood, taken in a trial of the OX40 agonist ivuxolimab. The receptor was derived from an adult with an advanced solid tumor such as melanoma, head and neck, liver or kidney cancer. The rearrangement links TRBV18 to TRBJ2-2, with 10 nucleotides matching TRBD1. The CDR3 bases are TGTGCCAGCTCACCATCCTCGGGACAGGGGATCACCGGGGAGCTGTTTTTT. Translation: CASSPSSGQGITGELFF.